This T cell receptor (beta chain) was obtained from a study of cytomegalovirus exposure and HLA in healthy donors. The primer mix had 60 Vbeta and 13 Jbeta primers. Profiling relied on immunoSEQ multiplex PCR, and the TCRdb table lists in-frame clones only, not all of them. This repertoire comprises approximately 54,000 clones; its ten largest clones make up 6.5% to 8%. Germline trimming cut 0 bases from V and 2 bases from J; bases unmatched to any gene: 5. Germline V lookup: CDR1 SGDLS, CDR2 YYNGEE. This CDR3 region has 17 residues. The origin of this receptor is a woman between 40 and 55 years old in good health and CMV-seronegative. This rearrangement joins TRBV9 to TRBJ2-3; 11 nucleotides line up with TRBD2. Sequencing used PBMCs. The CDR3 DNA follows: TGTGCCAGCAGCGTAGGAACTAGCGGGGGCTTCACAGATACGCAGTATTTT. Its translation is CASSVGTSGGFTDTQYF.